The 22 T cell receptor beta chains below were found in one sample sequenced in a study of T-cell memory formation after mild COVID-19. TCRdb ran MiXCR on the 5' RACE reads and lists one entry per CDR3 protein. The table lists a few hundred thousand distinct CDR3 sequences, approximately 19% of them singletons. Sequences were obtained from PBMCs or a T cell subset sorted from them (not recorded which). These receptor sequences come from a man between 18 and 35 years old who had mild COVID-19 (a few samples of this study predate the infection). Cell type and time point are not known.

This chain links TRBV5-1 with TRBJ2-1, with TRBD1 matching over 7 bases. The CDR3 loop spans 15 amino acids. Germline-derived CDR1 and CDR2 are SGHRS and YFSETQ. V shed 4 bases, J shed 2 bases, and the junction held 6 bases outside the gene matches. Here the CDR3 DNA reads TGCGCCAGCAGCGTAACAGGGGCCCCCTACAATGAGCAGTTCTTC. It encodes CASSVTGAPYNEQFF. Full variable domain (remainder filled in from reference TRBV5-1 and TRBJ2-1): KAGVTQTPRYLIKTRGQQVTLSCSPISGHRSVSWYQQTPGQGLQFLFEYFSETQRNKGNFPGRFSGRQFSNSRSEMNVSTLELGDSALYLCASSVTGAPYNEQFFGPGTRLTVL.

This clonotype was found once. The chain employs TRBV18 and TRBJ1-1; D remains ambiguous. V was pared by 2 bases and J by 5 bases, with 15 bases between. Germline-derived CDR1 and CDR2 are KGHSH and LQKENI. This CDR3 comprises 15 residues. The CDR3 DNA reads TGTGCCAGCTCACCAGGAGTAGCCCAGAGGACTGAAGCTTTCTTT. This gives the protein CASSPGVAQRTEAFF.

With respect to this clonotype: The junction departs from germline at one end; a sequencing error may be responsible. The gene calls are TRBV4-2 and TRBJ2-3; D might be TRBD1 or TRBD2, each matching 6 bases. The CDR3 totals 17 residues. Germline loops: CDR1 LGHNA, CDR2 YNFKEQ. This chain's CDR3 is CASSQDLLRGRTDTQYF. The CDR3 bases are TGTGCCAGCAGCCAAGACTTACTTCGGGGGCGCACCGATACGCAGTATTTT.

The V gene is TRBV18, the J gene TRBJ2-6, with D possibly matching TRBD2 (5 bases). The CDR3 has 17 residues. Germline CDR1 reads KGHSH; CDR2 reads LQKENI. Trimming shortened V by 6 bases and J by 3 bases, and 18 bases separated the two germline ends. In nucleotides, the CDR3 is TGTGCCAGCTCCCTTACGACTACAGCCCTTGGGGCCAACGTCCTGACTTTC. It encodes CASSLTTTALGANVLTF.

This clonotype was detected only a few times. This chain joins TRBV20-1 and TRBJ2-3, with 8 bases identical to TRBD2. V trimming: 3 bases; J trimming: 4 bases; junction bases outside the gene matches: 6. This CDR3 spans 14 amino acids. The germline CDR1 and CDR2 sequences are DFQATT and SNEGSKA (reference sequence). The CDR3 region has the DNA TGCAGTGCTAGTGGTTCGACTAGCGCAGATACGCAGTATTTT. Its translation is CSASGSTSADTQYF.

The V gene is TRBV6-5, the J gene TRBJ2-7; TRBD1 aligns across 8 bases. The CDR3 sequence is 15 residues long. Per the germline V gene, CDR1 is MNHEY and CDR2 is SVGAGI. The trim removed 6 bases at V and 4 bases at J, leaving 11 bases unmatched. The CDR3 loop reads CASSDIPGGKYEQYF. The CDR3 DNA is TGTGCCAGCAGCGACATCCCAGGGGGCAAGTACGAGCAGTACTTC.

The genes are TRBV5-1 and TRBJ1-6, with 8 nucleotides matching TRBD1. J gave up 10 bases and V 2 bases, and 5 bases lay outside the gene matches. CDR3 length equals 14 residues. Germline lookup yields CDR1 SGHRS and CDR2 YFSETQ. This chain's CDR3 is CASSFGQGRSPLHF. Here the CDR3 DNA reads TGCGCCAGCAGCTTCGGACAGGGACGGTCACCCCTCCACTTT.

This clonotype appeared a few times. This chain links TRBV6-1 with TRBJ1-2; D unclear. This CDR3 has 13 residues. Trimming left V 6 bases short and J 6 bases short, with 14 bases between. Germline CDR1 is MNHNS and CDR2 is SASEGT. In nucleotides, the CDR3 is TGTGCCAGCAGCCAACGACAAACCGATGGCTACACCTTC. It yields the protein CASSQRQTDGYTF.

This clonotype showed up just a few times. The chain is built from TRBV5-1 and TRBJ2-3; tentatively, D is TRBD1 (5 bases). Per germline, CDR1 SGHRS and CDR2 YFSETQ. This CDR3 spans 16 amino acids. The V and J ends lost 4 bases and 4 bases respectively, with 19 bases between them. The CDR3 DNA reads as TGCGCCAGCAGCACTAAGACAGACCAGAGCCCAGATACGCAGTATTTT. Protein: CASSTKTDQSPDTQYF.

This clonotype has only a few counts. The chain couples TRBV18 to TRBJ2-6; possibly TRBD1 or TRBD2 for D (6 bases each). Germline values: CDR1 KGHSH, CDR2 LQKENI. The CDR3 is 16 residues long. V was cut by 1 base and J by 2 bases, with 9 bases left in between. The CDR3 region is CASSPQGGPGANVLTF. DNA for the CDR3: TGTGCCAGCTCACCACAAGGGGGGCCTGGGGCCAACGTCCTGACTTTC.

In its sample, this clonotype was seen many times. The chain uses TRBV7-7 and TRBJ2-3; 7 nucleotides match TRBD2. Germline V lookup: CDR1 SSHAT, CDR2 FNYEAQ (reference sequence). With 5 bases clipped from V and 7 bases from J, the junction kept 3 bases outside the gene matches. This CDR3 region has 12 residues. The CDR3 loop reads CASSPGGYTQYF. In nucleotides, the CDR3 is TGTGCCAGCAGCCCGGGGGGTTATACGCAGTATTTT.

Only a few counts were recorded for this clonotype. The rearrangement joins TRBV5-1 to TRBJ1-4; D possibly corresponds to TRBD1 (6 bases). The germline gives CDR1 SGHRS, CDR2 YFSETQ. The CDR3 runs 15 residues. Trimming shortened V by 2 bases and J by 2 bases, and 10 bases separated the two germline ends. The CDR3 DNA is TGCGCCAGCAGCTTTCAAGACAGGACTAATGAAAAACTGTTTTTT. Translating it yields CASSFQDRTNEKLFF.

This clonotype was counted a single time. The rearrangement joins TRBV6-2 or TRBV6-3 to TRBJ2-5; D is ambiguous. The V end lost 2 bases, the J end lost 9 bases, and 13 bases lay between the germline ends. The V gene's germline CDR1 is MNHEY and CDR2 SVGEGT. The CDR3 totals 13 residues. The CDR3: CASSYPLTGPQYF. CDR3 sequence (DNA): TGTGCCAGCAGTTACCCTTTAACGGGTCCCCAGTACTTC.

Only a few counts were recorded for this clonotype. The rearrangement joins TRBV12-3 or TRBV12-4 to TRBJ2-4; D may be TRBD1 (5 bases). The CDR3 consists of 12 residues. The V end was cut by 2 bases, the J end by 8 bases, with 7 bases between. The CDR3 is CASSLTRDIQYF. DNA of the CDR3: TGTGCCAGCAGTTTAACCAGGGACATTCAGTACTTC.

Written as DNA, the CDR3 is TGTGCCAGCACCATCAGCGGAGGCTACGAGCAGTACGTC. Its translation: CASTISGGYEQYV. The chain uses TRBV28 and TRBJ2-7, with D possibly TRBD2 on 5 matching bases. The germline V gene has CDR1 MDHEN and CDR2 SYDVKM. The ends were cut back, 7 bases at V and 3 bases at J, with 13 bases in the middle. CDR3 size: 13 residues.

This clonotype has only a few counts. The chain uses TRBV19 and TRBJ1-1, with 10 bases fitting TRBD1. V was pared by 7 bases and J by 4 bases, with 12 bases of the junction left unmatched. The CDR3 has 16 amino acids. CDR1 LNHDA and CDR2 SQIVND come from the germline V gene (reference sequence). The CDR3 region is CASTPGTGVRGTEAFF. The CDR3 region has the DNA TGTGCCAGTACCCCCGGGACAGGGGTAAGGGGCACTGAAGCTTTCTTT. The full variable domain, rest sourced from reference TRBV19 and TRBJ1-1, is DGGITQSPKYLFRKEGQNVTLSCEQNLNHDAMYWYRQDPGQGLRLIYYSQIVNDFQKGDIAEGYSVSREKKESFPLTVTSAQKNPTAFYLCASTPGTGVRGTEAFFGQGTRLTVV.

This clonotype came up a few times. DNA for the CDR3: TGTGCCAGCAGGGGGGGGGACAGGGGTCTTAATTCACCCCTCCACTTT. Translation gives CASRGGDRGLNSPLHF. The J gene is TRBJ1-6, the V gene TRBV11-2, with TRBD1 matching over 10 bases. The germline V gene encodes CDR1 SGHAT and CDR2 FQNNGV. The CDR3 is 16 amino acids. The ends lost 6 bases at V and 6 bases at J; junction bases unmatched: 8.

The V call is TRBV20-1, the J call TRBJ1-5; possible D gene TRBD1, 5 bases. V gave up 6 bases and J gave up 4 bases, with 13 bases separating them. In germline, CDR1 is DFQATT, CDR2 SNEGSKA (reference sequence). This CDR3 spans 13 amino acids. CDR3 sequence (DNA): TGCAGTGCCCGGGACCGAGAAAATCAGCCCCAGCATTTT. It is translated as CSARDRENQPQHF.

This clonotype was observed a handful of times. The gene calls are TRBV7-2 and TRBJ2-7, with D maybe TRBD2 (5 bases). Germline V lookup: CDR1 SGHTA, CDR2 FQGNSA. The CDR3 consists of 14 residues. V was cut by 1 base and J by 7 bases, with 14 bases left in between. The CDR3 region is CASSLVLGGGEQYV. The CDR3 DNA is TGTGCCAGCAGCTTAGTACTAGGCGGAGGTGAGCAGTACGTC.

The CDR3 coding sequence is TGTGCCAGCACTGGGAGGGGGGCCTACAATGAGCAGTTCTTC. Translation: CASTGRGAYNEQFF. J is TRBJ2-1 and V is TRBV2, with D perhaps TRBD2 (7 bases). V was pared by 7 bases and J by 2 bases, with 12 bases between. CDR1 and CDR2 from the germline V gene are SNHLY and FYNNEI. The CDR3 spans 14 residues.

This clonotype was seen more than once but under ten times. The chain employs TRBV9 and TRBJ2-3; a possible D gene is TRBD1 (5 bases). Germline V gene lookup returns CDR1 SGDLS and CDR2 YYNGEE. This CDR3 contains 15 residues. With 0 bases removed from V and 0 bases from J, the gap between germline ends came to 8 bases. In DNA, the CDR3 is TGTGCCAGCAGCGTAGATGACAGCAGCACAGATACGCAGTATTTT. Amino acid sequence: CASSVDDSSTDTQYF. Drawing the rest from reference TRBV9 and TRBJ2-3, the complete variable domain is DSGVTQTPKHLITATGQRVTLRCSPRSGDLSVYWYQQSLDQGLQFLIQYYNGEERAKGNILERFSAQQFPDLHSELNLSSLELGDSALYFCASSVDDSSTDTQYFGPGTRLTVL.

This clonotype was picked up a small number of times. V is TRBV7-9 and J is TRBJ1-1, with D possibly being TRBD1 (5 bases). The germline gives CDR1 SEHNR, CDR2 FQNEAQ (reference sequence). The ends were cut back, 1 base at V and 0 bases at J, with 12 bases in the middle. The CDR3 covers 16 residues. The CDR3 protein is CASSLVVGTVNTEAFF. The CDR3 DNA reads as TGTGCCAGCAGCTTAGTAGTGGGGACGGTGAACACTGAAGCTTTCTTT.